This T cell receptor (beta chain) was captured by sequencing in a study of CD8 T cells in ankylosing spondylitis. This clonotype was seen repeatedly, ten times or more. The CDR3 has 13 amino acids. Trimming pared 4 bases from V and 10 bases from J, leaving 13 bases between. Germline V lookup: CDR1 MNHEY, CDR2 SVGEGT. TCRdb passed the 5' RACE reads through MiXCR, listing each CDR3 protein once. The data show 150,000 or so distinct CDR3 sequences, with roughly 11% seen just once and about 29% held by the top ten. This clonotype was sampled from a male donor with ankylosing spondylitis or in good health (not recorded which). V is TRBV6-2 or TRBV6-3 and J is TRBJ1-4; maybe TRBD1 (5 bases). Specimen: blood, either unsorted or a sorted T cell fraction (not recorded which). CDR3 amino acids: CASSSNAGGKLFF. DNA for the CDR3: TGTGCCAGCAGTTCGAACGCTGGGGGAAAACTGTTTTTT.